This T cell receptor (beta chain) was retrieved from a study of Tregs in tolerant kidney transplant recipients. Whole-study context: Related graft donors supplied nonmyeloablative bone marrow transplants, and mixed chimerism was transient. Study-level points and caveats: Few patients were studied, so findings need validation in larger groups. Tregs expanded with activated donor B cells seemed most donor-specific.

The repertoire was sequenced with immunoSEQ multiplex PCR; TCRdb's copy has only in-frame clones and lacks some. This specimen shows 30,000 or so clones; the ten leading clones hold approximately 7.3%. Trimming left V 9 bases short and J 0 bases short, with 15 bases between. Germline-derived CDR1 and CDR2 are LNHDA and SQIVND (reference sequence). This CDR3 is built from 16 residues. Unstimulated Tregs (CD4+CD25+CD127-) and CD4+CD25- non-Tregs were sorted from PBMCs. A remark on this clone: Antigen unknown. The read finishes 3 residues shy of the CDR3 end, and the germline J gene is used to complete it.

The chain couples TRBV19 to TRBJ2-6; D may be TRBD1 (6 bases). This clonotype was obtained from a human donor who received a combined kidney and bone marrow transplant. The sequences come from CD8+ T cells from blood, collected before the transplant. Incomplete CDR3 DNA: TGTGCCAGCTCGGACAGTGCTTTCTCTGGGGCCAACGTC. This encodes CASSDSAFSGANV. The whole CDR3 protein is CASSDSAFSGANVLTF.